This is a list of T cell receptor beta chains from one sample in a study of graft-versus-host responses after intestinal transplantation. Antigens of these TCRs are unknown. Repertoires were generated with immunoSEQ multiplex PCR, while TCRdb's copy carries only in-frame clones and drops some. Counted here are 90,000 to 150,000 clones, approximately 95% occurring once; the ten biggest clones make up more than 0.095%. The specimen comprised unstimulated CD4+ T cells sorted from spleen or lymph node cells, sampled before intestinal transplant. Receptors originate from a human donor who received an intestinal transplant. Each CDR3 is given with its conserved first and last residue. D genes are given only for firm matches. Only some rows state a clone size, as once, few, many or a class for expanded clones.

j_call clone_size d_call v_call cdr3_nt cdr3_aa
TRBJ1-3 . TRBD1 TRBV6-5 TGTGCCAGCAGTTACGACAGGGCCGGAAACACCATATATTTT CASSYDRAGNTIYF
TRBJ1-3 once . TRBV30 TGTGCCTGGAGAGAACAGGGAACCGCTGGAAACACCATATATTTT CAWREQGTAGNTIYF
TRBJ1-2 . TRBD1 TRBV18 TGTGCCAGCTCACCGCGAGTTGGACAGGGCGCCTATGGCTACACCTTC CASSPRVGQGAYGYTF
TRBJ2-7 . . TRBV28 TGTGCCAGCAGTTTATGGGCGGGATCCTCCTACGAGCAGTACTTC CASSLWAGSSYEQYF
TRBJ1-2 . . TRBV28 TGTGCCAGCAGTCTGGGGGACTATGGCTACACCTTC CASSLGDYGYTF
TRBJ2-7 . TRBD2 TRBV4-1 TGCGCCAGCAGCCCCGGGAGGCATAACTCCTACGAGCAGTACTTC CASSPGRHNSYEQYF
TRBJ2-2 . . TRBV11-3 TGTGCCAGCAGCGGTAGCGTTTCGAACACCGGGGAGCTGTTTTTT CASSGSVSNTGELFF
TRBJ2-1 . TRBD2 TRBV10-3 TGTGCCGCCGGAGTAGCGGGAGGAATGAATGAGCAGTTCTTC CAAGVAGGMNEQFF
TRBJ2-1 once . TRBV30 TGTGCCTGGAGTACCTATAGCGCCGCCCCAGGGAATGAGCAGTTCTTC CAWSTYSAAPGNEQFF
TRBJ1-4 . TRBD1 TRBV6-5 TGTGCCAGCAGTTCACAGGGGTTAACGAGAGAAAAACTGTTTTTT CASSSQGLTREKLFF
TRBJ2-7 once TRBD2 TRBV4-2 TGTGCCAGCAGCCAAGATTGGGGGAGGGGTTCCTACGAGCAGTACTTC CASSQDWGRGSYEQYF
TRBJ1-1 . . TRBV27 TGTGCCAGCACGAGGGAGGGGGGCACTGAAGCTTTCTTT CASTREGGTEAFF
TRBJ1-2 . . TRBV25-1 TGTGCCAGCAGTGAATATAAAGGCTACACCTTC CASSEYKGYTF
TRBJ1-1 . . TRBV7-3 TGTGCCAGCAGCCAAGGGCAGGGTCGCACTGAAGCTTTCTTT CASSQGQGRTEAFF
TRBJ2-5 . . TRBV30 TGTGCCTGGAGTGCCTCGCCAGAGACCCAGTACTTC CAWSASPETQYF
TRBJ2-5 . TRBD1 TRBV7-7 TGTGCTAGCAGCTTGGGGACAGACCTCCGAGGGACCCAGTACTTC CASSLGTDLRGTQYF
TRBJ2-1 . . TRBV5-3 TGTGCCAGAAGCTTGGGGCGACGACTCCGCTCGAGCTCCTACAATGAGCAGTTCTTC CARSLGRRLRSSSYNEQFF
TRBJ2-7 . . TRBV18 TGTGCCAGCTCTCGCGATCAAGGCTACGAGCAGTACTTC CASSRDQGYEQYF
TRBJ2-7 . . TRBV30 TGTGCCTGGAGAGGACAGAACTCCTACGAGCAGTACTTC CAWRGQNSYEQYF
TRBJ1-5 . TRBD1 TRBV15 TGTGCCACCAGCAGGCACAGGGGAGGGGGCAATCAGCCCCAGCATTTT CATSRHRGGGNQPQHF
TRBJ1-2 . . TRBV5-1 TGCGCCAGCAGCAAGGGGCTCTATGGCTACACCTTC CASSKGLYGYTF
TRBJ2-7 . TRBD1 TRBV5-1 TGCGCCAGCAGCGTAGGGGGCGCCTCCTACGAGCAGTACTTC CASSVGGASYEQYF
TRBJ2-2 . TRBD2 TRBV2 TGTGCCAGCAGGGCCACTAGCGGGAGTCCCGGGGAGCTGTTTTTT CASRATSGSPGELFF
TRBJ2-5 . . TRBV4-1 TGCGCCAGCAGCCAAGGCGGGGCCTTCCAAGAGACCCAGTACTTC CASSQGGAFQETQYF
TRBJ2-7 . TRBD2 TRBV19 TGTGCCAGTAGCTTGAATCCGGGACAGGGACTAGCGGGTACCTACGAGCAGTACTTC CASSLNPGQGLAGTYEQYF
TRBJ2-7 . TRBD2 TRBV28 TGTGCCAGCAGTTCTCCGGCTAGCGGGAGGTTACACGAGCAGTACTTC CASSSPASGRLHEQYF
TRBJ2-7 . . TRBV11-2 TGTGCCAGCAGCTTAGCAGGGTACGTCGAGCAGTACTTC CASSLAGYVEQYF
TRBJ2-5 . TRBD2 TRBV11-2 TGTGCCAGCAGCCCCTCGGGAGGAGCGGCCCAAGAGACCCAGTACTTC CASSPSGGAAQETQYF
TRBJ1-6 . . TRBV28 TGTGCCAGCAGTTTGATCGGGGGAAGCTCACCCCTCCACTTT CASSLIGGSSPLHF
TRBJ2-3 . . TRBV9 TGTGCCAGCAGCCCAACGGGTGATACGCAGTATTTT CASSPTGDTQYF
TRBJ1-1 once TRBD1 TRBV19 TGTGCCAGTAGATTAGACAGGGTAGGTGAAGCTTTCTTT CASRLDRVGEAFF
TRBJ2-5 . TRBD2 TRBV6-6 TGTGCCAGCAGTTCCGGGACTAGCGCTACGGGGAACTTC CASSSGTSATGNF
TRBJ2-7 . TRBD2 TRBV4-2 TGTGCCAGCAGACCCGGGGCGGGAGGGCCGGGCGAGCAGTACTTC CASRPGAGGPGEQYF
TRBJ2-7 . . TRBV28 TGTGCCAGCAGTTTAGGAGGTAGGGTCTACGAGCAGTACTTC CASSLGGRVYEQYF
TRBJ2-2 . . TRBV10-1 TGCGCCAGCCAGTGGCAGGGGGAGCTGTTTTTT CASQWQGELFF
TRBJ2-3 . . TRBV29-1 TGCAGCGTTTCAGGTAGAAGCGCCAACACAGATACGCAGTATTTT CSVSGRSANTDTQYF
TRBJ2-3 . TRBD1 TRBV7-3 TGTGCCAGCAGCTGGACAGGGACAGATACGCAGTATTTT CASSWTGTDTQYF
TRBJ2-1 . TRBD2 TRBV5-4 TGTGCCAGCAGCTTGGCTCTAGCGGGGGGTCAGGCCTACAATGAGCAGTTCTTC CASSLALAGGQAYNEQFF
TRBJ2-3 . TRBD1 TRBV9 TGTGCCAGCAGCGTCCGACAGGGGAGGACAGATACGCAGTATTTT CASSVRQGRTDTQYF
TRBJ2-1 . . TRBV6-5 TGTGCCAGCAGAGAACAGGGGAGGGGTGAGCAGTTCTTC CASREQGRGEQFF
TRBJ1-5 . . TRBV18 TGTGCCAGCTCACCGACCCTTGACAGGAATCAGCCCCAGCATTTT CASSPTLDRNQPQHF
TRBJ2-2 . . TRBV5-1 TGCGCCAGCAGCTTTGGGCAGCCGAACACCGGGGAGCTGTTTTTT CASSFGQPNTGELFF
TRBJ1-1 . . TRBV25-1 TGTGCCAGCAGTGAAACCAACACTGAAGCTTTCTTT CASSETNTEAFF
TRBJ2-2 . . TRBV9 TGTGCCAGCAGCGTAGGAGTTAGCGGGAACACCGGGGAGCTGTTTTTT CASSVGVSGNTGELFF
TRBJ2-1 . . TRBV7-9 TGTGCCAGCAGCTTGGCCGGGACTTCACACAATGAGCAGTTCTTC CASSLAGTSHNEQFF
TRBJ2-1 . TRBD2 TRBV6-1 TGTGCCAGCAGTGCTCGCGGGAGTGAGCAGTTCTTC CASSARGSEQFF
TRBJ2-2 . . TRBV30 TGTGCCTGGAGTGGAGGGGTGTGGACCGGGGAGCTGTTTTTT CAWSGGVWTGELFF
TRBJ1-5 . TRBD1 TRBV27 TGTGCCAGCAGTTCACACCTCGCGACAGGGGGTTATAGCAATCAGCCCCAGCATTTT CASSSHLATGGYSNQPQHF